Sequencing of this T cell receptor (beta chain) was carried out in a study of shared clonotypes between healthy human individuals. Method: immunoSEQ multiplex PCR; TCRdb's copy keeps in-frame clones and lacks some. This sample yields 950,000 to 1,300,000 clones, of which under 80% are seen a single time; around 1.5% belongs to the top ten. Looked up from germline, CDR1 is SNHLY and CDR2 is FYNNEI. This CDR3 is built from 15 residues. V was shortened by 6 bases and J by 0 bases, with 12 bases between the two germline ends. The V call is TRBV2, the J call TRBJ2-4, with D unresolved. The sequence was obtained from a man younger than 30 in good health. The specimen was memory CD4+ T cells sorted from blood. The sample's subset: CD45RA-negative fraction. CDR3 coding DNA: TGTGCCAGCAGCCTGGGGAATTTAGCCAAAAACATTCAGTACTTC. Translated: CASSLGNLAKNIQYF.